This TCR beta chain was identified in a study of T cells in Graves' hyperthyroidism and ophthalmopathy. This clonotype has a handful of counts. Template material for amplifying TCR beta CDR3 regions consisted of RNA transcripts. RT-PCR in the first round (using the HTBI primer set) targeted the TCR CDR3. TCRdb re-called the multiplex PCR reads with MiXCR, one entry per CDR3 protein. The sample has around 690,000 distinct CDR3 sequences; roughly 17% are singletons. This CDR3 region has 13 residues. CDR1 and CDR2 from the germline V gene are DFQATT and SNEGSKA (reference sequence). V gave up 3 bases and J gave up 10 bases, with 16 bases separating them.

The chain is built from TRBV20-1 and TRBJ2-1; maybe TRBD2 (6 bases). Specimen: blood. This TCR derives from a man aged 50 to 59 with Graves' hyperthyroidism. The CDR3 region is CSASAPFLAEQFF. The DNA for the CDR3 is TGCAGTGCTAGTGCGCCCTTCCTAGCGGAGCAGTTCTTC.